This T cell receptor beta chain was profiled in a study of blood T cell repertoires in COVID-19 (dated by TCRdb to 2018 to 2020). A note on the overall study: Samples covering the acute and convalescent phases of COVID-19 were provided by collaborators in the United States, Italy and Spain. The material from the prospective study consisted of cDNA or gDNA derived from T cells, B-cell-depleted T cells, or PBMCs. Deeply sampled blood TCRbeta repertoires from subjects exposed to, actively infected with, or recovered from COVID-19 were included in the dataset. The repertoires were released in a freely available public database meant as a resource for research on the immune response to SARS-CoV-2. Samples came from the ongoing ImmuneRACE study (first 160 participants) plus 1,254 subjects from 6 global collaborators. Nearly every sample came with metadata listing a de-identified subject ID, COVID-19 status, age in years and sex. Where available, HLA class I and class II types were taken from metadata supplied by the sample provider and were not determined by assay-based typing. Overall study outcomes, separate from this receptor: How much clinical and demographic metadata was included differed by source and by participant, and the metadata was provided uncurated.

Concerning this clone itself: This clone's antigen is unknown. Qualities for individual bases were not recorded, and no much larger clone is one base off.

The collaborating institutions used their own protocols to collect whole blood in K2EDTA tubes. For TCRbeta analysis, collaborators shipped samples as frozen whole blood, isolated PBMCs, or DNA extracted from either of those sample types. The CDR3 runs 12 amino acids, cysteine and phenylalanine included. Only the CDR3 DNA is retained, 36 bases long and in frame from the first base. The germline V gene (reference sequence) supplies CDR1 SGHNT and CDR2 YYREEE. Trimming takes 4 bases from V and 5 bases from J, and the germline ends sit 9 bases apart. TCRbeta CDR3 regions were amplified from genomic DNA using the immunoSEQ Assay, a bias-controlled multiplex PCR. The paper's data handling went like this. Nucleated cell counts per sample were estimated from amplification of reference gene primers within the assay. To quantify the absolute abundance of each unique TCRbeta CDR3 rearrangement, sequence reads were collapsed and filtered. Productive Simpson clonality was computed per sample as the square root of Simpson's diversity index over productive rearrangements. TCRdb holds this immuneACCESS table with in-frame rearrangements only. Some clones are missing; in checked studies, unresolved V genes explain under half, and the rest has no known cause. The V and J calls and clone size come from that table; D and trimming were worked out from the DNA. The sample records some 120,000 clones, approximately 84% of which are singletons. The ten top clones hold less than 8% of the sample.

Source material: peripheral blood. The TCR sequence derives from a man in his 70s with active or convalescent COVID-19. The rearranged chain carries TRBV5-4 and TRBJ1-2; no D gene call is confident. Here is the DNA: TGTGCCAGCAGCGCCGGAGAGTATGGCTACACCTTC. It translates to CASSAGEYGYTF.